Reported below is one T cell receptor beta chain. The entry originates in a study of blood T cell repertoires in COVID-19. TCRdb's table, derived via immunoSEQ multiplex PCR, lists solely in-frame clones and lacks some. This table holds 650,000 to 800,000 clones, 70% to 90% found once. The V gene lost 1 base and the J gene lost 0 bases, with 7 bases spanning the gap. CDR1 is KGHSH and CDR2 is LQKENI in the germline V gene. The CDR3 is 14 amino acids. The chain is built from TRBV18 and TRBJ2-7, with D unclear. The material sequenced was peripheral blood. This clonotype originated in a woman aged 18 to 35 with acute or convalescent COVID-19. CDR3 residues: CASSPQAGSYEQYF. CDR3 nucleotides: TGTGCCAGCTCACCACAGGCAGGCTCCTACGAGCAGTACTTC.